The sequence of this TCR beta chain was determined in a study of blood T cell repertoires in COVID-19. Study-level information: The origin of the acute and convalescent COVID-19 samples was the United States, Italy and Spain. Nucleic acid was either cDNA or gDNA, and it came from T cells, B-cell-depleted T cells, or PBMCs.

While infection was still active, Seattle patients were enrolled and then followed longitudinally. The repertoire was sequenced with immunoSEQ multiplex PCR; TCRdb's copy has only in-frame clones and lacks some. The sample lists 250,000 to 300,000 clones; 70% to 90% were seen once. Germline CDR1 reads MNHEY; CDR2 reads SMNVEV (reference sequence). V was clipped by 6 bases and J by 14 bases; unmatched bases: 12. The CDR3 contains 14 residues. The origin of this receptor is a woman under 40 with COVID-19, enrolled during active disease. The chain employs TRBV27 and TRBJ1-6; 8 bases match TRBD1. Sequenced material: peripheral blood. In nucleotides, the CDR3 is TGTGCCAGCAGGGAAATGACAGGGGACCTAACCCTCCACTTT. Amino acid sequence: CASREMTGDLTLHF.